The 3 T cell receptor beta chains reported below all come from one sample, sequenced in a study of technical replicates of blood from a handful of donors. Sequenced by immunoSEQ multiplex PCR; TCRdb stores in-frame clones only, minus some. The table has tens of thousands of clones, roughly 96% seen once. The sample was T cells isolated from PBMCs. The receptor set was obtained from a human donor in good health.

The genes are TRBV11-3 and TRBJ2-3; 9 bases match TRBD1. The CDR3 is 14 amino acids. Germline assignment: CDR1 SGHNT and CDR2 YENEEA. J lost 3 bases, V lost 5 bases, and 3 bases had no gene match. CDR3 protein: CASSMGTGTDTQYF. CDR3 bases: TGTGCCAGCAGCATGGGGACAGGGACAGATACGCAGTATTTT. The entire variable domain, with the rest obtained from reference TRBV11-3 and TRBJ2-3, is as follows: EAGVVQSPRYKIIEKKQPVAFWCNPISGHNTLYWYLQNLGQGPELLIRYENEEAVDDSQLPKDRFSAERLKGVDSTLKIQPAELGDSAVYLCASSMGTGTDTQYFGPGTRLTVL.

The rearrangement joins TRBV15 to TRBJ2-5, with D unresolved. In germline, CDR1 is LNHNV, CDR2 YYDKDF (reference sequence). The CDR3 loop spans 12 amino acids. V lost 4 bases and J 5 bases, leaving 8 bases between the germline ends. The CDR3 DNA reads as TGTGCCACCAGCACTCTGTTGGAGACCCAGTACTTC. Its translation is CATSTLLETQYF. The entire variable domain, with the rest obtained from reference TRBV15 and TRBJ2-5, is as follows: DAMVIQNPRYQVTQFGKPVTLSCSQTLNHNVMYWYQQKSSQAPKLLFHYYDKDFNNEADTPDNFQSRRPNTSFCFLDIRSPGLGDTAMYLCATSTLLETQYFGPGTRLLVL.

This sequence joins TRBV29-1 and TRBJ2-1, with 11 nucleotides matching TRBD1. V gave up 8 bases and J gave up 9 bases; unmatched junction bases: 12. The length of the CDR3 is 14 residues. Germline V gives CDR1 SQVTM, CDR2 ANQGSEA. The CDR3 loop is CSTLPGQGDTEQFF. CDR3 in DNA: TGCAGCACCTTACCGGGACAGGGGGACACTGAGCAGTTCTTC.